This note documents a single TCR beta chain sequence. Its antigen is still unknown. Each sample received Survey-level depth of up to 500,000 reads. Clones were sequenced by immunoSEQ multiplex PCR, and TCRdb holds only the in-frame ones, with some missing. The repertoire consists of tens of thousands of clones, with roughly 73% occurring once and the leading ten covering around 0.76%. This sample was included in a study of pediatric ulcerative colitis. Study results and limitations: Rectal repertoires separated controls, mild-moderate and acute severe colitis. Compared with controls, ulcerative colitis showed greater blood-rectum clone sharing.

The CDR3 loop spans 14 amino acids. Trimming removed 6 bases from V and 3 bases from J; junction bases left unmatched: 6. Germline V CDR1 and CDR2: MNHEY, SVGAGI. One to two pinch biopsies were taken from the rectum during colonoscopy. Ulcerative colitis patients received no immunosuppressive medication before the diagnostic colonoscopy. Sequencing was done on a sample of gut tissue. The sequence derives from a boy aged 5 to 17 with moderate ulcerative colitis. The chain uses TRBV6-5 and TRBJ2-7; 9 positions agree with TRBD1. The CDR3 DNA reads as TGTGCCAGCAGGGGACAGGGTAGTTACTACGAGCAGTACTTC. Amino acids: CASRGQGSYYEQYF.